Below, 27 T cell receptor beta chains from the same sample are listed, as sequenced in a study of post-analysis software for immune sequencing data (dated by TCRdb to the mid-2010s). Receptor libraries were prepared by PCR. TCRdb shows the sequencer as Illumina HiSeq 2500. To reduce PCR and sequencing biases, unique molecular identifiers were built into the TCR beta cDNA libraries. The raw public data were reprocessed by TCRdb itself: fastp quality trimming at Q25, MiXCR clonotype calling, in-frame beta chains only. Rows are unified per CDR3 protein, each entry keeping the most common DNA and genes. A total of hundreds of thousands of distinct CDR3 sequences appear in this sample, 25% to 30% of them only once. The top ten clonotypes cover around 0.56% of the sample. These TCRs are of unknown antigen specificity. General conclusions and limits of the study: Patients showed significantly higher frequencies than controls for a handful of TRBV segments, among them TRBV5-6, TRBV5-1 and TRBV20-1.

The sample taken for sequencing was blood. The source is a girl between 10 and 17 years old with multiple sclerosis.

The chain joins TRBV15 to TRBJ1-5, with 9 bases lining up with TRBD1. The CDR3 is 15 residues long. The V gene end was trimmed by 1 base and the J gene end by 11 bases; junction bases not matched to a gene: 9. The germline CDR1 and CDR2 sequences are LNHNV and YYDKDF (reference sequence). In DNA, the CDR3 is TGTGCCACCAGCAGAGGTCTACAGGGGGCTGGGGCCCAGCATTTT. Its translation is CATSRGLQGAGAQHF.

The chain has TRBV24-1 and TRBJ1-4; the D is unclear. Germline V lookup: CDR1 KGHDR, CDR2 SFDVKD. Trimming stripped 1 base from V and 7 bases from J, with 18 bases between. The CDR3 is made up of 17 amino acids. CDR3 loop: CATSDFLQTGVGEKLFF. The DNA for the CDR3 is TGTGCCACCAGTGATTTCCTCCAGACCGGAGTCGGTGAAAAACTGTTTTTT.

This clonotype was detected only a few times. The chain employs TRBV5-5 and TRBJ2-3; D gene ambiguous. Germline CDR1 SGHKS, CDR2 YYEKEE (reference sequence). The V gene lost 4 bases and the J gene lost 5 bases, with 8 bases spanning the gap. There are 12 residues in the CDR3. CDR3 protein: CASSTEVDTQYF. The CDR3 coding sequence is TGTGCCAGCAGCACGGAAGTAGATACGCAGTATTTT.

This clonotype was observed a handful of times. The chain joins TRBV5-5 to TRBJ1-5; 7 nucleotides match TRBD1. The CDR3 sequence is 14 residues long. The ends lost 4 bases at V and 7 bases at J; junction bases unmatched: 8. CDR1 is SGHKS, CDR2 YYEKEE, per germline (reference sequence). Written as DNA, the CDR3 is TGTGCCAGCAGCGGACAGGACCTCGGGCAGCCCCAGCATTTT. Encoded protein: CASSGQDLGQPQHF. The full variable domain, rest sourced from reference TRBV5-5 and TRBJ1-5, is DAGVTQSPTHLIKTRGQQVTLRCSPISGHKSVSWYQQVLGQGPQFIFQYYEKEERGRGNFPDRFSARQFPNYSSELNVNALLLGDSALYLCASSGQDLGQPQHFGDGTRLSIL.

The rearrangement joins TRBV5-6 to TRBJ2-5; 9 nucleotides agree with TRBD1. From germline, CDR1 is SGHDT and CDR2 YYEEEE. CDR3 size: 16 residues. J was trimmed by 4 bases and V by 0 bases; bases with no gene match: 7. In DNA, the CDR3 is TGTGCCAGCAGCTTGGAACGGACAGGGGAGGGAGAGACCCAGTACTTC. Amino acid sequence: CASSLERTGEGETQYF.

The J gene is TRBJ2-5, the V gene TRBV15, with D unclear. Trimming shortened V by 7 bases and J by 0 bases, and 6 bases separated the two germline ends. The CDR3 length is 12 residues. CDR1 and CDR2 from the germline V gene are LNHNV and YYDKDF (reference sequence). Here the CDR3 DNA reads TGTGCCACCAAGCGACACCAAGAGACCCAGTACTTC. Encoded protein: CATKRHQETQYF.

This clonotype has only a few counts. The genes are TRBV29-1 and TRBJ1-1, with D perhaps matching TRBD1 (5 bases). The V gene's germline CDR1 is SQVTM and CDR2 ANQGSEA. The CDR3 has 12 amino acids. The germline V and J ends were trimmed by 6 bases and 0 bases, with 8 bases remaining between them. Written as DNA, the CDR3 is TGCAGCGTGGGACGGTTGAACACTGAAGCTTTCTTT. This gives the protein CSVGRLNTEAFF.

The CDR3 coding sequence is TGTGCCAGCAGCTTATCCTGGCTGGAGACCCAGTACTTC. This codes for CASSLSWLETQYF. This chain uses TRBV7-2 with TRBJ2-5, with unresolved D. CDR1 and CDR2 (germline): SGHTA, FQGNSA. The CDR3 has 13 residues. Deletions cut 2 bases from V and 5 bases from J, with 9 bases between.

On this clonotype: A much larger clone sits a single nucleotide away, making a read error possible. This chain joins TRBV15 and TRBJ2-1, with D unresolved. The germline V gene has CDR1 LNHNV and CDR2 YYDKDF (reference sequence). The V and J ends lost 8 bases and 13 bases respectively, with 15 bases between them. This CDR3 is built from 11 residues. CDR3 sequence (DNA): TGTGCCACCGACCTAGGAGAGACCCAGTTCTTC. This translates into CATDLGETQFF. The variable domain in full, completed from reference TRBV15 and TRBJ2-1, reads DAMVIQNPRYQVTQFGKPVTLSCSQTLNHNVMYWYQQKSSQAPKLLFHYYDKDFNNEADTPDNFQSRRPNTSFCFLDIRSPGLGDTAMYLCATDLGETQFFGPGTRLTVL.

Ten or more counts support this clonotype. The rearrangement links TRBV12-3 or TRBV12-4 to TRBJ2-3; 10 nucleotides match TRBD2. The CDR3 runs to 14 residues. V lost 5 bases to trimming and J lost 5 bases; unmatched junction nucleotides: 4. CDR3 DNA: TGTGCCAGCAGTGGCGAGCGGGGGGGAGATACGCAGTATTTT. Translated, it gives CASSGERGGDTQYF.

This clonotype has just a few counts. CDR3 bases: TGTGCCACCGGAAATTCTCCAGGTGCAGATACGCAGTATTTT. It encodes CATGNSPGADTQYF. V and J are TRBV7-2 and TRBJ2-3; D ambiguous. CDR3 length: 14 amino acids. CDR1 and CDR2 (germline): SGHTA, FQGNSA. Trimming shortened V by 10 bases and J by 4 bases, and 18 bases separated the two germline ends. The full variable domain, completed using reference TRBV7-2 and TRBJ2-3, is GAGVSQSPSNKVTEKGKDVELRCDPISGHTALYWYRQSLGQGLEFLIYFQGNSAPDKSGLPSDRFSAERTGGSVSTLTIQRTQQEDSAVYLCATGNSPGADTQYFGPGTRLTVL.

This clonotype was counted between two and nine times. This sequence joins TRBV12-3 or TRBV12-4 and TRBJ2-5, with D maybe TRBD1 (6 bases). CDR3 size: 14 residues. Between the trimmed V and J ends, which lost 7 bases and 3 bases, there was a span of 15 bases. The CDR3 loop is CASKSGTNEETQYF. In DNA form, the CDR3 reads TGTGCCAGCAAATCCGGGACAAACGAAGAGACCCAGTACTTC.

V and J are TRBV29-1 and TRBJ1-1, with D possibly TRBD1 on 5 matching bases. V was shortened by 3 bases and J by 1 base, with 12 bases between the two germline ends. The CDR3 has 14 amino acids. Germline lookup yields CDR1 SQVTM and CDR2 ANQGSEA. CDR3 protein: CSVERTRPNTEAFF. As DNA, the CDR3 is TGCAGCGTTGAGCGGACAAGACCGAACACTGAAGCTTTCTTT. The complete variable domain, with remaining parts taken from reference TRBV29-1 and TRBJ1-1, reads SAVISQKPSRDICQRGTSLTIQCQVDSQVTMMFWYRQQPGQSLTLIATANQGSEATYESGFVIDKFPISRPNLTFSTLTVSNMSPEDSSIYLCSVERTRPNTEAFFGQGTRLTVV.

The J gene is TRBJ2-3, the V gene TRBV6-6; 9 bases map to TRBD2. The CDR3 sequence is 16 residues long. Trimming cost V 3 bases and J 2 bases; bases outside gene matches: 6. The germline V gene has CDR1 MNHNY and CDR2 SVGAGI (reference sequence). The chain's CDR3 is CASSYELAGYTDTQYF. The CDR3 region has the DNA TGTGCCAGCAGTTATGAGCTAGCGGGGTACACAGATACGCAGTATTTT.

The genes are TRBV19 and TRBJ2-5; 9 positions agree with TRBD2. The V gene end was trimmed by 5 bases and the J gene end by 5 bases; junction bases not matched to a gene: 6. CDR3 length equals 14 residues. Germline CDR1 is LNHDA and CDR2 is SQIVND (reference sequence). The CDR3 sequence is CASSARTSVETQYF. In DNA form, the CDR3 reads TGTGCCAGTAGTGCCCGGACTAGCGTCGAGACCCAGTACTTC.

J is TRBJ1-1 and V is TRBV27, with 8 bases fitting TRBD1. The CDR3 extends over 16 amino acids. Germline V CDR1 and CDR2: MNHEY, SMNVEV (reference sequence). The ends lost 5 bases at V and 0 bases at J; junction bases unmatched: 8. CDR3 bases: TGTGCCAGCAGTGGGTTAAGGACAGGGTTGAACACTGAAGCTTTCTTT. This translates into CASSGLRTGLNTEAFF.

A word on this clonotype: It may be a read error: a sequence one base away is much more abundant. The V call is TRBV27, the J call TRBJ2-3; D is undetermined. Trimming cost V 3 bases and J 6 bases, with 10 bases left between them. Germline values: CDR1 MNHEY, CDR2 SMNVEV (reference sequence). This CDR3 contains 13 residues. The CDR3, as DNA: TGTGCCAGCAGTTTCATCCTCAGGGATACGCAGTATTTT. Protein sequence: CASSFILRDTQYF.

The chain employs TRBV29-1 and TRBJ2-1, with TRBD1 matching 7 bases. With 4 bases clipped from V and 7 bases from J, the junction kept 4 bases outside the gene matches. There are 12 residues in the CDR3. Per the germline V gene, CDR1 is SQVTM and CDR2 is ANQGSEA. CDR3 residues: CSVGPGGNEQFF. The CDR3 DNA is TGCAGCGTTGGACCAGGGGGAAATGAGCAGTTCTTC.

The V gene is TRBV4-2, the J gene TRBJ2-1; D might be TRBD2 (6 bases). Germline loops: CDR1 LGHNA, CDR2 YNFKEQ. The CDR3 has 15 amino acids. Trimming stripped 1 base from V and 5 bases from J, with 12 bases between. CDR3 sequence (DNA): TGTGCCAGCAGCCAAGGAGGCGGGGTTAACAATGAGCAGTTCTTC. Residues: CASSQGGGVNNEQFF.

V usage is TRBV5-1 and J usage is TRBJ1-1, with D unresolved. Trimming removed 4 bases at V and 1 base at J, with 11 bases between. This CDR3 has 14 residues. Germline loops: CDR1 SGHRS, CDR2 YFSETQ. The CDR3 reads CASSEGSPNTEAFF. CDR3 DNA sequence: TGCGCCAGCAGCGAAGGATCTCCGAACACTGAAGCTTTCTTT.

This clonotype was observed at least ten times. The chain recombines TRBV10-3 with TRBJ2-3, with TRBD2 matching over 7 bases. V trimming: 10 bases; J trimming: 0 bases; junction bases outside the gene matches: 16. The CDR3 covers 17 residues. Germline CDR1 ENHRY, CDR2 SYGVKD. The CDR3 bases are TGTGCCAGCGCCGCGGGTAATAGCGGGCCGAGCACAGATACGCAGTATTTT. It encodes CASAAGNSGPSTDTQYF.

This clonotype has only a few counts. The J gene is TRBJ1-2, the V gene TRBV6-1, with D possibly matching TRBD1 (5 bases). Germline CDR1 is MNHNS and CDR2 is SASEGT. CDR3 length equals 15 residues. Trimming shortened V by 10 bases and J by 4 bases, and 22 bases separated the two germline ends. The CDR3, as DNA: TGTGCCATAACCCCCGGGGGACGGGACCTCTATGGCTACACCTTC. Translating gives CAITPGGRDLYGYTF.

This clonotype occurred a few times. J is TRBJ1-1 and V is TRBV20-1; D uncertain. V was cut by 8 bases and J by 4 bases, with 11 bases left in between. The CDR3 extends over 11 amino acids. Germline V gene sequence: CDR1 DFQATT, CDR2 SNEGSKA (reference sequence). The CDR3: CSSPVPTEAFF. DNA of the CDR3: TGCAGTTCCCCGGTCCCCACTGAAGCTTTCTTT.

The chain uses TRBV4-1 and TRBJ2-5, with 7 nucleotides matching TRBD2. V was clipped by 0 bases and J by 3 bases; unmatched bases: 10. In germline, CDR1 is MGHRA, CDR2 YSYEKL. The CDR3 sequence is 17 residues long. The CDR3 coding sequence is TGCGCCAGCAGCCAAGACGGGTTCGGGGGGTCGAAAGAGACCCAGTACTTC. It encodes CASSQDGFGGSKETQYF.

The CDR3 reads CASSGSTGRGETQYF. In DNA form, the CDR3 reads TGTGCCAGCAGTGGATCCACAGGGAGAGGAGAGACCCAGTACTTC. The chain combines TRBV2 with TRBJ2-5; D perhaps matches TRBD1 (6 bases). In germline, CDR1 is SNHLY, CDR2 FYNNEI. The CDR3 length is 15 residues. V was cut by 4 bases and J by 4 bases, with 16 bases left in between.

J is TRBJ2-3 and V is TRBV3-1; maybe TRBD2 (6 bases). CDR1 and CDR2 from the germline V gene are LGHDT and YNNKEL (reference sequence). This CDR3 spans 14 amino acids. Trimming pared 4 bases from V and 2 bases from J, leaving 10 bases between. The CDR3 spells CASSPTSYTDTQYF. DNA of the CDR3: TGTGCCAGCAGCCCTACTAGCTACACAGATACGCAGTATTTT.

The gene calls are TRBV6-1 and TRBJ1-1; unclear D gene. Trimming removed 4 bases from V and 6 bases from J, with 12 bases in between. Looked up from germline, CDR1 is MNHNS and CDR2 is SASEGT. The length of the CDR3 is 13 residues. This CDR3 is CASSARSSPEAFF. The CDR3 DNA is TGTGCCAGCAGTGCGCGGTCCTCCCCTGAAGCTTTCTTT.